This entry lists 7 T cell receptor beta chains sequenced from one sample in a study of cytomegalovirus exposure and HLA in healthy donors. 60 Vbeta and 13 Jbeta primers were used in PCR. The method was immunoSEQ multiplex PCR; TCRdb's version includes in-frame clones alone and lacks a portion of them. The sample holds under 150,000 clones; 80% are singletons and the top ten take 5% to 5.5%. The sequenced sample was PBMCs. The receptors were gathered from a male donor in good health and CMV-seronegative.

The table lists this clone with a few counts. The chain is built from TRBV9 and TRBJ1-6; no clear D gene. The CDR3 spans 17 residues. V dropped 2 bases and J dropped 7 bases, with 19 bases sitting between them. Germline V lookup: CDR1 SGDLS, CDR2 YYNGEE. The CDR3 spells CASSVGSSVLPNSPLHF. The CDR3 DNA follows: TGTGCCAGCAGCGTCGGGTCCTCCGTCCTCCCGAATTCACCCCTCCACTTT.

The gene calls are TRBV5-1 and TRBJ1-1; a weak D match, TRBD1 (6 bases). The V gene lost 0 bases and the J gene lost 11 bases, with 14 bases spanning the gap. This CDR3 region has 13 residues. Germline CDR1 reads SGHRS; CDR2 reads YFSETQ. CDR3 region: CASSLDQQGTAFF. For the CDR3, the DNA is TGCGCCAGCAGCTTGGACCAACAGGGAACGGCTTTCTTT.

Concerning this clone itself: The junction and the germline gene differ at one end; a read error may be behind it. The V call is TRBV7-9, the J call TRBJ1-2; D remains unclear. Germline CDR1 is SEHNR and CDR2 is FQNEAQ (reference sequence). CDR3 length: 12 residues. CDR3 nucleotides: TGTTCCAGCAGTACAGCTAACTATGGCTACACCTTC. This translates into CSSSTANYGYTF.

The J gene is TRBJ1-2, the V gene TRBV2; 9 positions agree with TRBD1. The germline V gene has CDR1 SNHLY and CDR2 FYNNEI. This CDR3 has 16 residues. The V gene end was trimmed by 7 bases and the J gene end by 2 bases; junction bases not matched to a gene: 11. In DNA form, the CDR3 reads TGTGCCAGCACCCAGTGGGGGACAGGGTCCAACTATGGCTACACCTTC. Protein product: CASTQWGTGSNYGYTF.

This chain connects TRBV14 to TRBJ1-1, with no clear D. The CDR3 loop spans 16 amino acids. V lost 3 bases and J 4 bases, leaving 18 bases between the germline ends. CDR1 and CDR2 from the germline V gene are SGHDN and FVKESK. CDR3 amino acids: CASSQALGGIFTEAFF. The CDR3 DNA sequence: TGTGCCAGCAGCCAGGCCCTCGGAGGTATCTTCACTGAAGCTTTCTTT.

In this sample, this clone turned up a few times. This chain joins TRBV4-1 and TRBJ2-2, with D perhaps matching TRBD1 (6 bases). The CDR3 is made up of 15 amino acids. With 4 bases removed from V and 5 bases from J, the gap between germline ends came to 14 bases. Germline values: CDR1 MGHRA, CDR2 YSYEKL. CDR3 in amino acids: CASSRTGTKTGELFF. CDR3 DNA: TGCGCCAGCAGCCGCACCGGGACAAAGACCGGGGAGCTGTTTTTT.

CDR3 amino acids: CASTWNPRSPLHF. The CDR3 coding sequence is TGTGCCAGCACCTGGAATCCGAGGTCACCCCTCCACTTT. The V and J genes are TRBV6-6 and TRBJ1-6; no reliable D call. The CDR3 sequence is 13 residues long. The V end was cut by 7 bases, the J end by 10 bases, with 14 bases between. Germline V gives CDR1 MNHNY, CDR2 SVGAGI (reference sequence).